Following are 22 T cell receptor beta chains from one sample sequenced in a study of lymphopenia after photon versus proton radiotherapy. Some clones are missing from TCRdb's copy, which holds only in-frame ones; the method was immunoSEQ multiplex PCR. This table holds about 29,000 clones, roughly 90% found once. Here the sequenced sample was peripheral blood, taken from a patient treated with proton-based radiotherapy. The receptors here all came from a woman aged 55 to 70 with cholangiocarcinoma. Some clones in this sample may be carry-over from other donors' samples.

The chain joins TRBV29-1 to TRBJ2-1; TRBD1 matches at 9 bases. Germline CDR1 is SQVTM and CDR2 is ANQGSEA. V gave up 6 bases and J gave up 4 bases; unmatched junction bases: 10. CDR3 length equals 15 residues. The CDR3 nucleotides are TGCAGCGTGGGACAGGGACCCAATTTATACAATGAGCAGTTCTTC. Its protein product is CSVGQGPNLYNEQFF.

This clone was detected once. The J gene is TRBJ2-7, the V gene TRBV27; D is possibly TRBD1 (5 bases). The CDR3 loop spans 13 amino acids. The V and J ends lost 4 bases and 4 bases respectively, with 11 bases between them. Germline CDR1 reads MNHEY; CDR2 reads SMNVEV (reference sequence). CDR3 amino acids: CASSWGRRYEQYF. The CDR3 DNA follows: TGTGCCAGCAGTTGGGGCAGAAGGTACGAGCAGTACTTC.

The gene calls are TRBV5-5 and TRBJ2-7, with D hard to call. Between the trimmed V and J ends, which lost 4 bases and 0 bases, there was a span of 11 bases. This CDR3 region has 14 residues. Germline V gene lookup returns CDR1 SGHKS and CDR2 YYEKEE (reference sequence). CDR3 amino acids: CASSLDPSSYEQYF. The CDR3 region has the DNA TGTGCCAGCAGCCTAGACCCGAGCTCCTACGAGCAGTACTTC.

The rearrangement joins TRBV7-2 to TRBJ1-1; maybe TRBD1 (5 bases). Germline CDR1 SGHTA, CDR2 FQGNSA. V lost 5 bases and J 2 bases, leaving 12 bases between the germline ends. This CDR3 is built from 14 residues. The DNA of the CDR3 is TGTGCCAGCAGCCCGGTGGGGGGAAACACTGAAGCTTTCTTT. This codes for CASSPVGGNTEAFF. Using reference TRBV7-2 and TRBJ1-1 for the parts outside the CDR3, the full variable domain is GAGVSQSPSNKVTEKGKDVELRCDPISGHTALYWYRQSLGQGLEFLIYFQGNSAPDKSGLPSDRFSAERTGGSVSTLTIQRTQQEDSAVYLCASSPVGGNTEAFFGQGTRLTVV.

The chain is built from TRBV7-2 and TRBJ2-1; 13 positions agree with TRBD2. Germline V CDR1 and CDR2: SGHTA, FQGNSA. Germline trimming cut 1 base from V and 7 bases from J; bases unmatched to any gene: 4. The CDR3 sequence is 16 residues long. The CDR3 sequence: CASSLVPTSGRNEQFF. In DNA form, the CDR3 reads TGTGCCAGCAGCTTAGTCCCGACTAGCGGGAGGAATGAGCAGTTCTTC.

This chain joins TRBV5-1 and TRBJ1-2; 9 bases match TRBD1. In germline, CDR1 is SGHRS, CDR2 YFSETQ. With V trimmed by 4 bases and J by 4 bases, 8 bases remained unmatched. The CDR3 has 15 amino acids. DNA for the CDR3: TGCGCCAGCAGCCCAAGGACAGGGGAAGCCTATGGCTACACCTTC. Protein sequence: CASSPRTGEAYGYTF. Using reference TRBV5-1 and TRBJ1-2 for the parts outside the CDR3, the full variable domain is KAGVTQTPRYLIKTRGQQVTLSCSPISGHRSVSWYQQTPGQGLQFLFEYFSETQRNKGNFPGRFSGRQFSNSRSEMNVSTLELGDSALYLCASSPRTGEAYGYTFGSGTRLTVV.

The CDR3 region has the DNA TGTGCCAGCAGCCCTGGGGCGAGCCGTACCGATGAGCAGTTCTTC. Its protein is CASSPGASRTDEQFF. The rearrangement joins TRBV11-3 to TRBJ2-1; possible D gene TRBD1, 5 bases. The germline V gene has CDR1 SGHNT and CDR2 YENEEA. V lost 5 bases and J lost 8, with 19 bases in between. This CDR3 is 15 amino acids long.

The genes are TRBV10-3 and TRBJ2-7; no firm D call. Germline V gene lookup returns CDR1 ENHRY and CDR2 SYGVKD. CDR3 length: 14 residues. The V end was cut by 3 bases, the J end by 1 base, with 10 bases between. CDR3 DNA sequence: TGTGCCATCAGTGATGTTAGGGTATCCTACGAGCAGTACTTC. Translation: CAISDVRVSYEQYF.

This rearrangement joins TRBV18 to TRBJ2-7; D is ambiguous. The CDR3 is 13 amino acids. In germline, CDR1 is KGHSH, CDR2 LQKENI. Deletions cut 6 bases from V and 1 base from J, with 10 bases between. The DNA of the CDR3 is TGTGCCAGCTCTTCCGCTGAGTCCTACGAGCAGTACTTC. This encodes CASSSAESYEQYF. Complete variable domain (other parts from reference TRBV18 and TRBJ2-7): NAGVMQNPRHLVRRRGQEARLRCSPMKGHSHVYWYRQLPEEGLKFMVYLQKENIIDESGMPKERFSAEFPKEGPSILRIQQVVRGDSAAYFCASSSAESYEQYFGPGTRLTVT.

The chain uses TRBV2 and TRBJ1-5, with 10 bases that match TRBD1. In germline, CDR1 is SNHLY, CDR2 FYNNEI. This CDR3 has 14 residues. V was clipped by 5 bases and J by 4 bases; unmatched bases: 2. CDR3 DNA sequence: TGTGCCAGCAGTTCGGGACAGGGGAATCAGCCCCAGCATTTT. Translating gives CASSSGQGNQPQHF. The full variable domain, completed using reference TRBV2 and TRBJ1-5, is EPEVTQTPSHQVTQMGQEVILRCVPISNHLYFYWYRQILGQKVEFLVSFYNNEISEKSEIFDDQFSVERPDGSNFTLKIRSTKLEDSAMYFCASSSGQGNQPQHFGDGTRLSIL.

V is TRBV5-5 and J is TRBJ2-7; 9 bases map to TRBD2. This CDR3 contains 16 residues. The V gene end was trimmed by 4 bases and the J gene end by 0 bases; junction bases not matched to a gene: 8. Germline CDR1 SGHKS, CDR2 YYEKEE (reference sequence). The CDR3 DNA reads TGTGCCAGCAGCCTAACTAGCGGGTCCAACTCCTACGAGCAGTACTTC. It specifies CASSLTSGSNSYEQYF.

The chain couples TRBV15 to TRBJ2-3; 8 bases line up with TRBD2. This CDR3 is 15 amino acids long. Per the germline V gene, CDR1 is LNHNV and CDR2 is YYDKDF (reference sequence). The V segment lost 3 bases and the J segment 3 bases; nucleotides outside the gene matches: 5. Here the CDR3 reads CATSRVAGTTDTQYF. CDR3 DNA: TGTGCCACCAGCAGGGTAGCGGGGACGACAGATACGCAGTATTTT.

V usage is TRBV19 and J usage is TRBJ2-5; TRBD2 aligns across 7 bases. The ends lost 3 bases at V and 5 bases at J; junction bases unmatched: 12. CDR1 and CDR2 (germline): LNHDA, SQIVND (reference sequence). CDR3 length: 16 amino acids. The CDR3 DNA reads TGTGCCAGTAGTATGGGGTCCAATCCCGGGGGGGAGACCCAGTACTTC. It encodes CASSMGSNPGGETQYF.

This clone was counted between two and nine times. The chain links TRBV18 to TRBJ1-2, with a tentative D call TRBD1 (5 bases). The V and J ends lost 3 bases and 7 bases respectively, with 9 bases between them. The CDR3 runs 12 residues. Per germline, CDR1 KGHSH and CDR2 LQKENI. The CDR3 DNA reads TGTGCCAGCTCACCCGGAGGGACTGGCTACACCTTC. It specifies CASSPGGTGYTF.

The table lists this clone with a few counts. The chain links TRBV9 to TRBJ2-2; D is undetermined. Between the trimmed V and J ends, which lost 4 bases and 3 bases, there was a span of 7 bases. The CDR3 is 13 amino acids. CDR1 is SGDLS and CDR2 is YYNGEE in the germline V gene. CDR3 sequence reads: CASSFRYTGELFF. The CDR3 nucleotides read TGTGCCAGCAGCTTCAGATACACCGGGGAGCTGTTTTTT.

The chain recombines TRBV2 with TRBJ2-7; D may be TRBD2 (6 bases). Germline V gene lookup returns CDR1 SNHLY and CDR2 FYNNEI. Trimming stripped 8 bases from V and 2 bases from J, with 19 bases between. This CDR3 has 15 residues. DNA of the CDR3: TGTGCCAGCGGAACGACTAGAATCGGGACCTACGAGCAGTACTTC. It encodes CASGTTRIGTYEQYF.

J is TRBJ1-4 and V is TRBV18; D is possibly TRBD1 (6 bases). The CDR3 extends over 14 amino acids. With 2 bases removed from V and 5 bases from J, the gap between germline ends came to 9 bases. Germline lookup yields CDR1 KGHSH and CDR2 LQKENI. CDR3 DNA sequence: TGTGCCAGCTCACCAGGGCAGGGGAATGAAAAACTGTTTTTT. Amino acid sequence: CASSPGQGNEKLFF.

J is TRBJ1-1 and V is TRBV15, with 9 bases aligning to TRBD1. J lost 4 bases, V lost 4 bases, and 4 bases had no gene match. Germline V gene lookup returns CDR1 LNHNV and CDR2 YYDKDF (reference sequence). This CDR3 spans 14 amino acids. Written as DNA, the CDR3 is TGTGCCACCAGCACCGACAGGGGGACCACTGAAGCTTTCTTT. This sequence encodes CATSTDRGTTEAFF. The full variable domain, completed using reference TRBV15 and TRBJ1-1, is DAMVIQNPRYQVTQFGKPVTLSCSQTLNHNVMYWYQQKSSQAPKLLFHYYDKDFNNEADTPDNFQSRRPNTSFCFLDIRSPGLGDTAMYLCATSTDRGTTEAFFGQGTRLTVV.

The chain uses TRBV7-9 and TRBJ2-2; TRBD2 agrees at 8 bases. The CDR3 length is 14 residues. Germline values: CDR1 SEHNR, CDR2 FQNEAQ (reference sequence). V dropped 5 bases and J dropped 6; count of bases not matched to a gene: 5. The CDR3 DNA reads TGTGCCAGCAGCCCAGGACTAGCCGCCGGGGAGCTGTTTTTT. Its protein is CASSPGLAAGELFF.

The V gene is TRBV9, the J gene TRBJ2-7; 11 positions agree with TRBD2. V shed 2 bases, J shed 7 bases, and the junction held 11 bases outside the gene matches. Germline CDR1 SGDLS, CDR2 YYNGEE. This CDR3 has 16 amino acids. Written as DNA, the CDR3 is TGTGCCAGCAGCGTTTCCGGGACTAGCGGTTTTTTAGAGCAGTACTTC. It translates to CASSVSGTSGFLEQYF.

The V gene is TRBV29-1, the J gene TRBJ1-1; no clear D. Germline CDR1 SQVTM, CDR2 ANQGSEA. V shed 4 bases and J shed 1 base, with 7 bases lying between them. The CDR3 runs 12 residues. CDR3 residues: CSVGEGNTEAFF. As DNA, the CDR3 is TGCAGCGTTGGCGAGGGGAACACTGAAGCTTTCTTT.

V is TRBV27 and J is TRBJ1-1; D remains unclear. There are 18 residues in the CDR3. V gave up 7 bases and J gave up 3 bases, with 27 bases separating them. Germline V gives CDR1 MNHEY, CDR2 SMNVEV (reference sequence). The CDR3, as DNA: TGTGCCAGCACCAAAATGCGCCCGGGAGTCCCCCAGGACACTGAAGCTTTCTTT. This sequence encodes CASTKMRPGVPQDTEAFF.